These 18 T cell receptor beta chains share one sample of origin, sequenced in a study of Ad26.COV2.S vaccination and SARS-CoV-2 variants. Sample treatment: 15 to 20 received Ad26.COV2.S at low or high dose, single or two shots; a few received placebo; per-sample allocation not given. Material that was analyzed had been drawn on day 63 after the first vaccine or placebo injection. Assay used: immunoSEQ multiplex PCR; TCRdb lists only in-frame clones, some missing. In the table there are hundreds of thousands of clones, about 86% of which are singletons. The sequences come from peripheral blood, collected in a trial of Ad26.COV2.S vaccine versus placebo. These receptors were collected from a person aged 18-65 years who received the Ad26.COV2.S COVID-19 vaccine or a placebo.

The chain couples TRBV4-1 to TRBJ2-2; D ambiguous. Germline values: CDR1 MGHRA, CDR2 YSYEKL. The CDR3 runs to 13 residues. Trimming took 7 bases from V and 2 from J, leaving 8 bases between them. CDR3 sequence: CASKAGNTGELFF. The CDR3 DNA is TGCGCCAGCAAGGCAGGAAACACCGGGGAGCTGTTTTTT.

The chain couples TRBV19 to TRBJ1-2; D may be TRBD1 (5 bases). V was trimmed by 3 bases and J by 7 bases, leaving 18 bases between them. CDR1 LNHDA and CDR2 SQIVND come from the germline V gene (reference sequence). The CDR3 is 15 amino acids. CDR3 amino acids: CASSIWGRDRIGYTF. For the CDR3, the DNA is TGTGCCAGTAGTATTTGGGGCAGGGATCGGATTGGCTACACCTTC.

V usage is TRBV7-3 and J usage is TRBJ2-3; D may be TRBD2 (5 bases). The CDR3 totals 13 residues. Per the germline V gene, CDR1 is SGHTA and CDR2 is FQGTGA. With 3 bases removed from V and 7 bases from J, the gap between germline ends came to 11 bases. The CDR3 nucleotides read TGTGCCAGCAGCTTGGGCGGGCGATATACGCAGTATTTT. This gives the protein CASSLGGRYTQYF.

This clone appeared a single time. DNA for the CDR3: TGTGCCAGTAGTATACCAGGGTTGCGGACTGAAGCTTTCTTT. Translation gives CASSIPGLRTEAFF. The rearrangement links TRBV19 to TRBJ1-1; D possibly corresponds to TRBD1 (5 bases). The CDR3 extends over 14 amino acids. The V end was cut by 2 bases, the J end by 5 bases, with 12 bases between. Germline CDR1 reads LNHDA; CDR2 reads SQIVND (reference sequence).

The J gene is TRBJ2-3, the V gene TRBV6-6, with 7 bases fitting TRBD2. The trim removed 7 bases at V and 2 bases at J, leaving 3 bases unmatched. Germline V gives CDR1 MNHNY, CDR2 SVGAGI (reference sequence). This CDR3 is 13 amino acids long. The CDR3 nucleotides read TGTGCCAGCAAAACTAGCGACACAGATACGCAGTATTTT. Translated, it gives CASKTSDTDTQYF.

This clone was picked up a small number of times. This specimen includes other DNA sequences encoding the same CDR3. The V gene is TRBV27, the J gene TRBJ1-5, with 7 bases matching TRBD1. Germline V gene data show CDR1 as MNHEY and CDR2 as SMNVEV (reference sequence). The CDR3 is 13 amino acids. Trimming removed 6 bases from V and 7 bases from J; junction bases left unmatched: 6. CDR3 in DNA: TGTGCCAGCAGCCTCGGACAGGCCCAGCCCCAGCATTTT. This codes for CASSLGQAQPQHF.

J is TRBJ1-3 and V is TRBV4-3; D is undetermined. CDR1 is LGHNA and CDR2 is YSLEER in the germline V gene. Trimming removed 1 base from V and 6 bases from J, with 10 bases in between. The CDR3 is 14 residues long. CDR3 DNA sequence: TGCGCCAGCAGCCAAGGACTGGGATTAAACACCATATATTTT. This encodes CASSQGLGLNTIYF.

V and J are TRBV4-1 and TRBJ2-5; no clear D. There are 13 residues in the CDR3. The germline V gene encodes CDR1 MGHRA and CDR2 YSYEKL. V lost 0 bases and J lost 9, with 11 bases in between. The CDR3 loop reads CASSQEGGGAQYF. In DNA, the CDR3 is TGCGCCAGCAGCCAAGAAGGCGGTGGGGCCCAGTACTTC.

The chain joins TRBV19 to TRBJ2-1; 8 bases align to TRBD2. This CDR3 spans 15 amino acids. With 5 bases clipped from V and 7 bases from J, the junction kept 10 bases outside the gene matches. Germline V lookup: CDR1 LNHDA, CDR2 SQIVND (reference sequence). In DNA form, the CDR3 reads TGTGCCAGTAGTCCCGCAGCGGGAGTGGGGAATGAGCAGTTCTTC. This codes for CASSPAAGVGNEQFF.

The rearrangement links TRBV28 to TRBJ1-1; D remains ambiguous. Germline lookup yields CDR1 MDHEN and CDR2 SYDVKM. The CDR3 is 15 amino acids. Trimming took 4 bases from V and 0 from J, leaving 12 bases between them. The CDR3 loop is CASSSGEAVNTEAFF. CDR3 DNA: TGTGCCAGCAGTTCGGGTGAGGCGGTGAACACTGAAGCTTTCTTT.

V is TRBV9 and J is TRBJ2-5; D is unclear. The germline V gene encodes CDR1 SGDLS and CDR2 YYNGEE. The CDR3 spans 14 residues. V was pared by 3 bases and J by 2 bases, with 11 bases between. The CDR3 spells CASSDAETQETQYF. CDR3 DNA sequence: TGTGCCAGCAGCGATGCGGAGACGCAAGAGACCCAGTACTTC.

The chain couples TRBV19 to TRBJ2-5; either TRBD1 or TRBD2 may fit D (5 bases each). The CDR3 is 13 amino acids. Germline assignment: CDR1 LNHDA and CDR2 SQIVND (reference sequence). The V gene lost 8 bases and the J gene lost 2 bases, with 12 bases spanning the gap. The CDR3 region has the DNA TGTGCCAGTTCGGGGCTTGGACAAGAGACCCAGTACTTC. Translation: CASSGLGQETQYF.

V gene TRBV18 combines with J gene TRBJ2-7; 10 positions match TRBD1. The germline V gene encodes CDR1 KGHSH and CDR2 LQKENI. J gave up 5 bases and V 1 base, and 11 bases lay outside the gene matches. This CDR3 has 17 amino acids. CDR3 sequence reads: CASSPRSPGTGADEQYF. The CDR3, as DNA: TGTGCCAGCTCACCACGGAGTCCCGGGACAGGGGCTGACGAGCAGTACTTC.

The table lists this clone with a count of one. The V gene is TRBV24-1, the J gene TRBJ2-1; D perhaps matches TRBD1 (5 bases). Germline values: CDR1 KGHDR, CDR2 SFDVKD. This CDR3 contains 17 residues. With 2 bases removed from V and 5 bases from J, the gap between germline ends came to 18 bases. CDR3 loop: CATSDSLDQGANNEQFF. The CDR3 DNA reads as TGTGCCACCAGTGATTCCCTGGACCAAGGGGCCAACAATGAGCAGTTCTTC.

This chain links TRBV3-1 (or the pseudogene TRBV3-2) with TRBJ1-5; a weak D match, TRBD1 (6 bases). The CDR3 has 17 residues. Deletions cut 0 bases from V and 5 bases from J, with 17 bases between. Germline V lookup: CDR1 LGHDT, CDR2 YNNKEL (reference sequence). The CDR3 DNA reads TGTGCCAGCAGCCAAGACGGTCCTACAGGGCCCTATCAGCCCCAGCATTTT. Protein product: CASSQDGPTGPYQPQHF.

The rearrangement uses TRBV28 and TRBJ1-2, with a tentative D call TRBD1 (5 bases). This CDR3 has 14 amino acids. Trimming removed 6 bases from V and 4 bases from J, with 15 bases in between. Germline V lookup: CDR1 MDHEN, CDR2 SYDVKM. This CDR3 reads CASRNTLDTYGYTF. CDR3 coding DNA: TGTGCCAGCAGGAACACTTTGGACACCTATGGCTACACCTTC.

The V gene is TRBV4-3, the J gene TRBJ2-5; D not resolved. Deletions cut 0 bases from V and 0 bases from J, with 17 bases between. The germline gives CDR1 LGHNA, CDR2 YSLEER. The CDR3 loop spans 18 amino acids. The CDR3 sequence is CASSQDGPAAEYQETQYF. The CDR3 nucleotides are TGCGCCAGCAGCCAAGATGGACCGGCAGCCGAGTACCAAGAGACCCAGTACTTC.

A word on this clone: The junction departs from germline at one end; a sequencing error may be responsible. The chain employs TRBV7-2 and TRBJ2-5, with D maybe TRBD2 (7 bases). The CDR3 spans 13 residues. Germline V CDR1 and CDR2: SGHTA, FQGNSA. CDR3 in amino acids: CASSLGGEETQYF. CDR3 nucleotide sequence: TGTGCCAGCAGTTTAGGGGGGGAAGAGACCCAGTACTTC.